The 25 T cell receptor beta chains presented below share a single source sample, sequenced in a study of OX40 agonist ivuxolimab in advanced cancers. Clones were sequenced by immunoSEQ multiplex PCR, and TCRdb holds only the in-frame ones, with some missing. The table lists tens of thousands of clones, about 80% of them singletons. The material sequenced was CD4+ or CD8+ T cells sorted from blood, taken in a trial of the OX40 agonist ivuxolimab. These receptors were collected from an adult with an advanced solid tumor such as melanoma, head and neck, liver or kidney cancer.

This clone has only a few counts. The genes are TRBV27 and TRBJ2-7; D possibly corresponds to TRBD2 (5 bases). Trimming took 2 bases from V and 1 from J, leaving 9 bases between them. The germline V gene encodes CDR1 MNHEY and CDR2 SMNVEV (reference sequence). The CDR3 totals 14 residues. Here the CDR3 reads CASSLREGSYEQYF. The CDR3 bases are TGTGCCAGCAGTTTACGGGAAGGATCCTACGAGCAGTACTTC.

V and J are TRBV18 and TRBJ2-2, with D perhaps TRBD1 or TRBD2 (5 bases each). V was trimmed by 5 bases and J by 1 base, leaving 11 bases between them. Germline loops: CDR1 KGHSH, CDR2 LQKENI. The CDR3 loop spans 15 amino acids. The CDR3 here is CASSTGALNTGELFF. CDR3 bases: TGTGCCAGCTCAACCGGGGCACTGAACACCGGGGAGCTGTTTTTT. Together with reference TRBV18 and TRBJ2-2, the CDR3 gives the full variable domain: NAGVMQNPRHLVRRRGQEARLRCSPMKGHSHVYWYRQLPEEGLKFMVYLQKENIIDESGMPKERFSAEFPKEGPSILRIQQVVRGDSAAYFCASSTGALNTGELFFGEGSRLTVL.

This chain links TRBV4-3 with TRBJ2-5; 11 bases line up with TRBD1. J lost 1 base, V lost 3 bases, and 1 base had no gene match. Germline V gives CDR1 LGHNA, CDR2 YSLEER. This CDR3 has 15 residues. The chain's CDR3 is CASSHGTGGQETQYF. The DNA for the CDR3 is TGCGCCAGCAGCCACGGGACAGGGGGCCAAGAGACCCAGTACTTC.

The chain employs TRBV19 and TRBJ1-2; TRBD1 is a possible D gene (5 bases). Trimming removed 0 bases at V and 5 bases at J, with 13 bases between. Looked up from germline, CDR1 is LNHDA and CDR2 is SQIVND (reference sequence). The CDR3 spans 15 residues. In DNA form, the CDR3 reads TGTGCCAGTAGTATAGACCTCCGGGACTGGTATGGCTACACCTTC. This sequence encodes CASSIDLRDWYGYTF.

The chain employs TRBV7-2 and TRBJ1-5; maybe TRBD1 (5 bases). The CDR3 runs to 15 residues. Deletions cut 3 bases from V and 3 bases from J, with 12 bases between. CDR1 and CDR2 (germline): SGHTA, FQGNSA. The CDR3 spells CASSFRGGNNQPQHF. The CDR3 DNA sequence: TGTGCCAGCAGCTTCCGGGGGGGGAACAATCAGCCCCAGCATTTT.

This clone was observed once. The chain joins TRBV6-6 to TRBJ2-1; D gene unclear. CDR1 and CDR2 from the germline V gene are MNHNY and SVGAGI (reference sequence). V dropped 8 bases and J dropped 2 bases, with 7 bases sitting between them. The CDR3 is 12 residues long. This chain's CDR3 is CASSTPYNEQFF. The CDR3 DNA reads TGTGCCAGCTCAACCCCCTACAATGAGCAGTTCTTC.

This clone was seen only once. The CDR3 DNA sequence: TGTGCCAGCTCACCGCTGGGGACAGAAGCTAGCACAGATACGCAGTATTTT. It encodes CASSPLGTEASTDTQYF. This rearrangement joins TRBV18 to TRBJ2-3; 7 bases map to TRBD1. Per germline, CDR1 KGHSH and CDR2 LQKENI. The CDR3 is made up of 17 amino acids. Germline trimming cut 3 bases from V and 0 bases from J; bases unmatched to any gene: 9.

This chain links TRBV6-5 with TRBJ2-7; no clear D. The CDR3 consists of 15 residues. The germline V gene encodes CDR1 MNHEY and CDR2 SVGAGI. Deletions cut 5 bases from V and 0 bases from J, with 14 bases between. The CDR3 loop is CASSGLSRSSYEQYF. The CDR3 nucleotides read TGTGCCAGCAGTGGGTTGTCAAGGAGCTCCTACGAGCAGTACTTC.

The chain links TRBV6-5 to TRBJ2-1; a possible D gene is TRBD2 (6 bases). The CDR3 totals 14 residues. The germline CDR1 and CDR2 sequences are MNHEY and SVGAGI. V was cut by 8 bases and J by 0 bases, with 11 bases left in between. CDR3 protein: CASRVADSYNEQFF. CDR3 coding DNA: TGTGCCAGCCGAGTAGCGGACTCCTACAATGAGCAGTTCTTC.

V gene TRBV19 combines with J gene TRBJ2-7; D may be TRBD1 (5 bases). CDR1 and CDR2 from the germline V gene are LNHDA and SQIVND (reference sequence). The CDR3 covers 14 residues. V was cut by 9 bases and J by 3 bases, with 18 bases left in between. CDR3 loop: CASPGRDWNYEQYV. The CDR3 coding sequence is TGTGCCAGCCCAGGCAGGGATTGGAACTACGAGCAGTACGTC.

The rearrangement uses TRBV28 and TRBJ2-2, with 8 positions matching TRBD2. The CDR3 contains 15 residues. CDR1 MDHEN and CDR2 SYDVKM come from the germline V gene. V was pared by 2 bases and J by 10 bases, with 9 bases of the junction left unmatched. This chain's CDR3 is CASSLAQRELEELFF. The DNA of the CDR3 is TGTGCCAGCAGTTTAGCGCAGCGGGAGCTGGAGGAGCTGTTTTTT.

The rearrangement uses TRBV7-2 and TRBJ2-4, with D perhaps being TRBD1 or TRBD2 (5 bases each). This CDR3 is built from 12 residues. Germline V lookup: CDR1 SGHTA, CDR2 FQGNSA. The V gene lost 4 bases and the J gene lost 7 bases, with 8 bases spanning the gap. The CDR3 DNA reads TGTGCCAGCAGCTCCTGGGGGAACATTCAGTACTTC. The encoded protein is CASSSWGNIQYF.

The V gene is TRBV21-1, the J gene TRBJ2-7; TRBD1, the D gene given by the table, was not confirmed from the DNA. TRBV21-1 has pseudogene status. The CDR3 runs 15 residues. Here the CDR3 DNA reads TGTGCCAGCAGCAACGGTGGGCAGTCCCCTTACGAGCAGTACTTC. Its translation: CASSNGGQSPYEQYF.

This chain's CDR3 is CASSYSGQGNGYTF. The CDR3, as DNA: TGTGCCAGCAGTTACTCCGGACAGGGAAACGGCTACACCTTC. The rearrangement links TRBV6-5 to TRBJ1-2; 8 bases match TRBD1. The ends lost 0 bases at V and 8 bases at J; junction bases unmatched: 5. Germline-derived CDR1 and CDR2 are MNHEY and SVGAGI. The CDR3 consists of 14 residues.

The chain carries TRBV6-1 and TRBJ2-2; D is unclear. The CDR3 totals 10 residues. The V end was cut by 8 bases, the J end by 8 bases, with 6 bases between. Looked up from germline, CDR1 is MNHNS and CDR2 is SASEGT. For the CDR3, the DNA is TGTGCCAGCGAGGAAGGGGAGCTGTTTTTT. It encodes CASEEGELFF.

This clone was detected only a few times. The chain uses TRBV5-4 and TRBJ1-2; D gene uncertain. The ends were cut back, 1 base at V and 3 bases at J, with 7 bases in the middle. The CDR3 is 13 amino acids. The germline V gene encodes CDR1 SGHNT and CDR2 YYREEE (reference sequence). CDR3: CASSLTSDYGYTF. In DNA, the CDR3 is TGTGCCAGCAGCTTGACGTCAGACTATGGCTACACCTTC.

This CDR3 reads CASSPGTSGSYRPYEQYF. CDR3 DNA sequence: TGTGCCAGCTCACCCGGGACTAGCGGGAGTTATCGGCCCTACGAGCAGTACTTC. The chain links TRBV18 to TRBJ2-7, with TRBD2 identical over 14 bases. The CDR3 extends over 18 amino acids. J gave up 2 bases and V 3 bases, and 9 bases lay outside the gene matches. Germline V gives CDR1 KGHSH, CDR2 LQKENI.

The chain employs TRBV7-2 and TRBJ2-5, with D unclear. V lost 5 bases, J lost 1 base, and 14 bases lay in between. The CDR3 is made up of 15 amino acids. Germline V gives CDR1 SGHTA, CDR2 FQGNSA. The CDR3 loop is CASSPVFAFQETQYF. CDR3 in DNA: TGTGCCAGCAGCCCGGTCTTCGCTTTCCAAGAGACCCAGTACTTC.

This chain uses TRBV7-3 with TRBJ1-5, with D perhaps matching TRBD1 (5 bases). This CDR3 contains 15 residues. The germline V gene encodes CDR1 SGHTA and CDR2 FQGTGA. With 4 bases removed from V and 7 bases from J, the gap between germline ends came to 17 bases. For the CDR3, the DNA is TGTGCCAGCAGCTCCGCGGGGGGGTCCGGACAGCCCCAGCATTTT. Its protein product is CASSSAGGSGQPQHF. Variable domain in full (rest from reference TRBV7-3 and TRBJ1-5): GAGVSQTPSNKVTEKGKYVELRCDPISGHTALYWYRQSLGQGPEFLIYFQGTGAADDSGLPNDRFFAVRPEGSVSTLKIQRTERGDSAVYLCASSSAGGSGQPQHFGDGTRLSIL.

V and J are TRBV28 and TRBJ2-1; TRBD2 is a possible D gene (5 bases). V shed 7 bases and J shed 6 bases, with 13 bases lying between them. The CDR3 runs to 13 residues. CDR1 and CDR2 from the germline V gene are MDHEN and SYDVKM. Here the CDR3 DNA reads TGTGCCAGCACCTCCGGACTTGCCAATGAGCAGTTCTTC. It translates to CASTSGLANEQFF.

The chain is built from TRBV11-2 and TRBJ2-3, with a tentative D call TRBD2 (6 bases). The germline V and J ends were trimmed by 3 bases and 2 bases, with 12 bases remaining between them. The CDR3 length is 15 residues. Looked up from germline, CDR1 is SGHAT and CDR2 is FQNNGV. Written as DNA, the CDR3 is TGTGCCAGCAGCTTTGGTGGGGGGAACACAGATACGCAGTATTTT. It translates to CASSFGGGNTDTQYF.

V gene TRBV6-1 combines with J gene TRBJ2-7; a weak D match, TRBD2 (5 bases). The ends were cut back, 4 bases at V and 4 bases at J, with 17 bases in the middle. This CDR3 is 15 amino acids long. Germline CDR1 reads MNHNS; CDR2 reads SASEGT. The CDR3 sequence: CASSVFQAREYEQYV. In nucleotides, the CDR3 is TGTGCCAGCAGTGTTTTTCAGGCGAGGGAATACGAGCAGTACGTC.

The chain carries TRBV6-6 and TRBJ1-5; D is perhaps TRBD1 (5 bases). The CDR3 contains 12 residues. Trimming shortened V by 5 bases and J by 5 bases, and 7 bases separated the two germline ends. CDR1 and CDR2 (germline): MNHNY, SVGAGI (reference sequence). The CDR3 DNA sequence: TGTGCCAGCAGTCGCAGGGATCAGCCCCAGCATTTT. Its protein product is CASSRRDQPQHF.

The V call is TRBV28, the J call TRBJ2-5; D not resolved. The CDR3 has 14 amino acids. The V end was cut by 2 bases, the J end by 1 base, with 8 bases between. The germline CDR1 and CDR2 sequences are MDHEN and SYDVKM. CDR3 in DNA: TGTGCCAGCAGTTTAAGCTCACCCCAAGAGACCCAGTACTTC. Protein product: CASSLSSPQETQYF. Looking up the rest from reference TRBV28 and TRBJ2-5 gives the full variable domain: DVKVTQSSRYLVKRTGEKVFLECVQDMDHENMFWYRQDPGLGLRLIYFSYDVKMKEKGDIPEGYSVSREKKERFSLILESASTNQTSMYLCASSLSSPQETQYFGPGTRLLVL.

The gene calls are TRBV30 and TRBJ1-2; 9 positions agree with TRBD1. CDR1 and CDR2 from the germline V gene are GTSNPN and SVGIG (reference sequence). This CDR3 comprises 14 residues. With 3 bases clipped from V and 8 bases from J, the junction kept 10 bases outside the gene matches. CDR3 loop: CAWSPGQGEEGYTF. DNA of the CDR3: TGTGCCTGGAGCCCGGGACAGGGAGAGGAGGGCTACACCTTC.